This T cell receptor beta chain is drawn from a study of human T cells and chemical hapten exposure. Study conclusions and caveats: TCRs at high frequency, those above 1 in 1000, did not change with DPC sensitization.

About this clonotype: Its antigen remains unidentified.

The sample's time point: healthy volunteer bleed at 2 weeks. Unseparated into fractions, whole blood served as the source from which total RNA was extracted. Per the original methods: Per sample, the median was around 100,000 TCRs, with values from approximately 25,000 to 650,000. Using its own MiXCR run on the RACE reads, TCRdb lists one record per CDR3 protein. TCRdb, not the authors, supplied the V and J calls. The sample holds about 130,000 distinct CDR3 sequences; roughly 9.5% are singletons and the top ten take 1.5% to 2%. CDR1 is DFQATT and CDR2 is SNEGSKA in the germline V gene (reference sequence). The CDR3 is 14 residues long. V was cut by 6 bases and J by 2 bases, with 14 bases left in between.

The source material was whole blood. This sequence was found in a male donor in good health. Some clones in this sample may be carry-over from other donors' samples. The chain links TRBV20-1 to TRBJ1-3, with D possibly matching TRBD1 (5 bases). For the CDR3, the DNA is TGCAGTGCAATCAAGGGACTTACTGGAAACACCATATATTTT. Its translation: CSAIKGLTGNTIYF.